The 11 T cell receptor beta chains below were found in one sample sequenced in a study of T cells in localized non-small cell lung cancer. This table comes from immunoSEQ multiplex PCR, and its TCRdb copy is limited to in-frame clones, with some not included. The sample carries some 80,000 clones, just under 85% recorded once. Sequences were derived from peripheral blood, sampled before any cancer treatment. These receptors all come from a man aged 40 to 75 with stage I lung adenocarcinoma.

This clone occurred once. This sequence joins TRBV6-6 and TRBJ1-2; tentatively, D is TRBD1 (6 bases). V was cut by 5 bases and J by 4 bases, with 14 bases left in between. Germline-derived CDR1 and CDR2 are MNHNY and SVGAGI (reference sequence). This CDR3 contains 14 residues. The CDR3 spells CASSLQTGTYGYTF. The CDR3 DNA reads TGTGCCAGCAGTCTCCAGACAGGCACCTATGGCTACACCTTC.

The gene calls are TRBV7-3 and TRBJ2-5; D remains ambiguous. CDR1 is SGHTA and CDR2 is FQGTGA in the germline V gene. This CDR3 has 13 amino acids. Trimming took off 2 bases at V and 1 base at J, with 5 bases between the two ends. CDR3 sequence (DNA): TGTGCCAGCAGCTTATCACGCCAAGAGACCCAGTACTTC. Its protein is CASSLSRQETQYF.

The V call is TRBV27, the J call TRBJ2-1; a possible D gene is TRBD1 (6 bases). This CDR3 contains 13 residues. Germline loops: CDR1 MNHEY, CDR2 SMNVEV (reference sequence). Between the trimmed V and J ends, which lost 6 bases and 7 bases, there was a span of 13 bases. CDR3 loop: CASSPPQGNEQFF. As DNA, the CDR3 is TGTGCCAGCAGCCCCCCTCAGGGGAATGAGCAGTTCTTC.

The chain recombines TRBV27 with TRBJ1-1; D is unclear. This CDR3 is built from 13 residues. V gave up 6 bases and J gave up 10 bases, with 18 bases separating them. Germline V gene lookup returns CDR1 MNHEY and CDR2 SMNVEV (reference sequence). CDR3 in amino acids: CASSSLGPLGAFF. CDR3 sequence (DNA): TGTGCCAGCAGCTCGCTGGGCCCCTTAGGAGCTTTCTTT.

The CDR3 DNA follows: TGTGCCAGCTCACGGGGTCAGGGGGCCGCGAACACTGAAGCTTTCTTT. Translated: CASSRGQGAANTEAFF. The chain carries TRBV18 and TRBJ1-1; 8 nucleotides match TRBD1. With 4 bases clipped from V and 1 base from J, the junction kept 8 bases outside the gene matches. Germline assignment: CDR1 KGHSH and CDR2 LQKENI. This CDR3 is built from 16 residues.

The chain employs TRBV7-3 and TRBJ2-5, with TRBD1 identical over 9 bases. Germline assignment: CDR1 SGHTA and CDR2 FQGTGA. The junction had 9 bases not matched to a gene; V was cut back by 2 bases and J by 2 bases. This CDR3 is 17 amino acids long. The CDR3, as DNA: TGTGCCAGCAGCTTAGGGTCAGCGGGACAGGGACAAGAGACCCAGTACTTC. Its translation is CASSLGSAGQGQETQYF.

The chain is built from TRBV9 and TRBJ2-1; 8 positions match TRBD1. V lost 3 bases and J lost 6; bases outside the gene matches: 2. CDR1 is SGDLS and CDR2 is YYNGEE in the germline V gene. The length of the CDR3 is 13 residues. The CDR3 region is CASSEGQANEQFF. CDR3 DNA sequence: TGTGCCAGCAGCGAGGGACAGGCCAATGAGCAGTTCTTC.

As regards this clone: The sample contains more than one DNA sequence encoding this CDR3. The V and J genes are TRBV7-9 and TRBJ2-1; D unresolved. This CDR3 contains 12 residues. V was shortened by 1 base and J by 8 bases, with 6 bases between the two germline ends. Per germline, CDR1 SEHNR and CDR2 FQNEAQ (reference sequence). The CDR3 region is CASSLVFHEQFF. CDR3 DNA sequence: TGTGCCAGCAGCTTAGTATTCCATGAGCAGTTCTTC.

With regard to this clone: A junction boundary mismatches the germline segment, possibly from a read error. This chain links TRBV7-6 with TRBJ2-1; D might be TRBD2 (6 bases). Germline V gene data show CDR1 as SGHVS and CDR2 as FNYEAQ. The CDR3 sequence is 15 residues long. The CDR3 bases are TGTGCCAGCAGCTCGGAGGGGACTTCCTTCAATGAGCAGTTCTTC. This sequence encodes CASSSEGTSFNEQFF.

This chain connects TRBV21-1 to TRBJ1-2; TRBD1 is taken as the D call from the table, unchecked against the DNA. TRBV21-1 corresponds to a pseudogene. The length of the CDR3 is 16 residues. The CDR3 spells CASSRGYRGFPGGYTF. The CDR3 DNA is TGTGCCAGCAGCAGAGGATACAGGGGCTTCCCTGGTGGCTACACCTTC.

V usage is TRBV15 and J usage is TRBJ1-1; 9 bases map to TRBD1. CDR3 length: 13 residues. Germline CDR1 is LNHNV and CDR2 is YYDKDF (reference sequence). The V segment lost 6 bases and the J segment 4 bases; nucleotides outside the gene matches: 3. CDR3 sequence (DNA): TGTGCCACCAGACAGGGGGCAAGCACTGAAGCTTTCTTT. Its translation: CATRQGASTEAFF.